These 19 T cell receptor beta chains came from one sample sequenced in a study of Tregs in tolerant kidney transplant recipients. Sequencing used immunoSEQ multiplex PCR; TCRdb keeps in-frame clones, though not all of them. The sample has under 95,000 clones, under 95% seen once; the top ten hold roughly 0.35%. The source was Tregs from blood, collected before the transplant. These receptor sequences come from a human donor who received a combined kidney and bone marrow transplant.

The chain couples TRBV7-2 to TRBJ1-3, with D unclear. The CDR3 has 15 residues. V shed 5 bases and J shed 0 bases, with 11 bases lying between them. The germline gives CDR1 SGHTA, CDR2 FQGNSA. The CDR3 spells CASSTSWSSGNTIYF. The CDR3 nucleotides read TGTGCCAGCAGCACGTCGTGGAGCTCTGGAAACACCATATATTTT.

The rearrangement joins TRBV28 to TRBJ1-2, with a tentative D call TRBD1 (6 bases). The CDR3 runs to 15 residues. Trimming left V 5 bases short and J 2 bases short, with 15 bases between. Germline-derived CDR1 and CDR2 are MDHEN and SYDVKM. CDR3 residues: CASSRTASDNYGYTF. In DNA form, the CDR3 reads TGTGCCAGCAGTCGGACAGCTTCTGACAACTATGGCTACACCTTC.

The chain has TRBV2 and TRBJ2-2; 11 bases match TRBD1. This CDR3 is built from 14 residues. Germline values: CDR1 SNHLY, CDR2 FYNNEI. Losses at the gene ends were 6 bases for V and 7 bases for J; bases not matched to a gene: 4. CDR3 bases: TGTGCCAGCAGGGGACAGGGGGAGCACGGGGAGCTGTTTTTT. Its protein product is CASRGQGEHGELFF.

This chain joins TRBV27 and TRBJ2-1, with 8 bases that match TRBD2. CDR1 and CDR2 from the germline V gene are MNHEY and SMNVEV (reference sequence). The CDR3 length is 17 residues. V dropped 3 bases and J dropped 8; count of bases not matched to a gene: 15. DNA for the CDR3: TGTGCCAGCAGTTTTCGTAAGGGGACTAGTTTTTTCCATGAGCAGTTCTTC. Amino acids: CASSFRKGTSFFHEQFF.

This chain links TRBV2 with TRBJ1-1; the D gene is possibly TRBD1 (5 bases). Germline V gene sequence: CDR1 SNHLY, CDR2 FYNNEI. Trimming removed 4 bases from V and 4 bases from J, with 10 bases in between. The length of the CDR3 is 13 residues. Here the CDR3 reads CASSGRGFTEAFF. The CDR3 coding sequence is TGTGCCAGCAGTGGACGGGGGTTCACTGAAGCTTTCTTT.

The chain uses TRBV2 and TRBJ1-5; no firm D call. This CDR3 comprises 15 residues. Trimming removed 1 base at V and 0 bases at J, with 7 bases between. CDR1 is SNHLY, CDR2 FYNNEI, per germline. The chain's CDR3 is CASSEDGDSNQPQHF. The CDR3 region has the DNA TGTGCCAGCAGTGAAGACGGAGATAGCAATCAGCCCCAGCATTTT.

As DNA, the CDR3 is TGCGCCAGCAGCTTGCGGGCGGCGGGAGACAATGAGCAGTTCTTC. Its protein is CASSLRAAGDNEQFF. The chain has TRBV5-1 and TRBJ2-1, with TRBD2 matching 7 bases. This CDR3 has 15 amino acids. The germline CDR1 and CDR2 sequences are SGHRS and YFSETQ. Germline trimming cut 1 base from V and 5 bases from J; bases unmatched to any gene: 6.

The chain employs TRBV7-9 and TRBJ2-3, with a possible D match to TRBD2 (5 bases). V was shortened by 5 bases and J by 4 bases, with 19 bases between the two germline ends. This CDR3 region has 16 residues. The germline gives CDR1 SEHNR, CDR2 FQNEAQ (reference sequence). In DNA, the CDR3 is TGTGCCAGCAGCCCATTACTAGGGAAAGGATCAGATACGCAGTATTTT. The encoded protein is CASSPLLGKGSDTQYF.

V gene TRBV9 combines with J gene TRBJ2-1, with 15 bases fitting TRBD2. Losses at the gene ends were 4 bases for V and 0 bases for J; bases not matched to a gene: 11. CDR1 and CDR2 (germline): SGDLS, YYNGEE. The CDR3 runs 20 residues. The CDR3 bases are TGTGCCAGCAGCTCACGTCCCGGGACTAGCGGGGGGATCTCCTACAATGAGCAGTTCTTC. It specifies CASSSRPGTSGGISYNEQFF.

The V call is TRBV19, the J call TRBJ2-1, with 8 bases that match TRBD2. Germline-derived CDR1 and CDR2 are LNHDA and SQIVND (reference sequence). The V segment lost 8 bases and the J segment 4 bases; nucleotides outside the gene matches: 13. The CDR3 is made up of 16 amino acids. The CDR3: CASAQGREVVYNEQFF. The DNA of the CDR3 is TGTGCCAGTGCCCAAGGGCGGGAGGTGGTTTACAATGAGCAGTTCTTC.

This clone was seen just once. This CDR3 is also generated by other DNA sequences in the sample. The chain couples TRBV6-6 to TRBJ1-3, with unresolved D. Trimming left V 6 bases short and J 4 bases short, with 7 bases between. This CDR3 is 12 amino acids long. The V gene's germline CDR1 is MNHNY and CDR2 SVGAGI (reference sequence). For the CDR3, the DNA is TGTGCCAGCAGAGCCGGGGGAAACACCATATATTTT. Protein product: CASRAGGNTIYF.

The chain is built from TRBV7-9 and TRBJ2-5; a weak D match, TRBD1 (5 bases). CDR1 is SEHNR, CDR2 FQNEAQ, per germline (reference sequence). V lost 2 bases to trimming and J lost 0 bases, with 7 bases between them. This CDR3 has 14 amino acids. Written as DNA, the CDR3 is TGTGCCAGCAGCTTAACAGGTTACCAAGAGACCCAGTACTTC. Its translation is CASSLTGYQETQYF.

The V gene is TRBV6-5, the J gene TRBJ2-3; no reliable D call. Trimming shortened V by 4 bases and J by 5 bases, and 10 bases separated the two germline ends. CDR1 MNHEY and CDR2 SVGAGI come from the germline V gene. The CDR3 has 13 amino acids. CDR3 region: CASSSLRGDTQYF. For the CDR3, the DNA is TGTGCCAGCAGTTCACTCCGCGGAGATACGCAGTATTTT.

The rearrangement uses TRBV5-4 and TRBJ2-7, with 7 bases that match TRBD2. Per germline, CDR1 SGHNT and CDR2 YYREEE (reference sequence). The CDR3 has 15 amino acids. V trimming: 4 bases; J trimming: 2 bases; junction bases outside the gene matches: 9. CDR3 amino acids: CASSTGGTIPYEQYF. For the CDR3, the DNA is TGTGCCAGCAGCACCGGCGGGACTATCCCCTACGAGCAGTACTTC.

The rearrangement links TRBV5-1 to TRBJ1-5; D is uncertain. V shed 0 bases and J shed 0 bases, with 10 bases lying between them. The CDR3 loop spans 16 amino acids. Germline CDR1 is SGHRS and CDR2 is YFSETQ. The DNA of the CDR3 is TGCGCCAGCAGCTTGGAAGTTTTTTATAGCAATCAGCCCCAGCATTTT. Translation gives CASSLEVFYSNQPQHF. The variable domain in full, with the rest retrieved from reference TRBV5-1 and TRBJ1-5, is KAGVTQTPRYLIKTRGQQVTLSCSPISGHRSVSWYQQTPGQGLQFLFEYFSETQRNKGNFPGRFSGRQFSNSRSEMNVSTLELGDSALYLCASSLEVFYSNQPQHFGDGTRLSIL.

This clone showed up just once. The chain has TRBV11-2 and TRBJ1-1; D remains unclear. CDR3 size: 13 residues. Germline V gene lookup returns CDR1 SGHAT and CDR2 FQNNGV. The germline V and J ends were trimmed by 5 bases and 5 bases, with 12 bases remaining between them. CDR3 residues: CASSRSGLTEAFF. Written as DNA, the CDR3 is TGTGCCAGCAGCCGGAGTGGGCTTACTGAAGCTTTCTTT.

This clone was counted between two and nine times. The V call is TRBV20-1, the J call TRBJ1-3; D not resolved. The CDR3 has 11 amino acids. Germline CDR1 is DFQATT and CDR2 is SNEGSKA (reference sequence). Between the trimmed V and J ends, which lost 3 bases and 5 bases, there was a span of 5 bases. CDR3 in amino acids: CSASLRNTIYF. DNA of the CDR3: TGCAGTGCTAGTCTCAGAAACACCATATATTTT.

This sequence joins TRBV30 and TRBJ2-2; D not resolved. V was pared by 7 bases and J by 0 bases, with 9 bases between. The CDR3 loop spans 13 amino acids. Germline V gene sequence: CDR1 GTSNPN, CDR2 SVGIG (reference sequence). CDR3 sequence reads: CASDTANTGELFF. CDR3 coding DNA: TGTGCCTCTGATACCGCGAACACCGGGGAGCTGTTTTTT.

V usage is TRBV6-1 and J usage is TRBJ2-7, with a weak D call TRBD2 (6 bases). This CDR3 contains 14 residues. V gave up 2 bases and J gave up 2 bases, with 10 bases separating them. Per germline, CDR1 MNHNS and CDR2 SASEGT. CDR3 nucleotide sequence: TGTGCCAGCAGTGAACTAGGAGGGGCCTACGAGCAGTACTTC. It encodes CASSELGGAYEQYF.